The source of this T cell receptor beta chain is a study of monozygotic twins with inflammatory bowel disease. Notes on the study in general: IBD patients shared fewer clonotypes with others than healthy twins, especially with disease activity. Among twins, concordant and discordant pairs did not differ in repertoire similarity, possibly from limited power.

The CDR3 is made up of 16 amino acids. Per the germline V gene, CDR1 is MNHEY and CDR2 is SVGAGI. Added by template switching were UMIs that each held a 6-nucleotide sample barcode. After re-calling the 5' RACE reads, TCRdb lists one entry per CDR3 protein, DNA absent. This sample's clone table lists under 350,000 distinct CDR3 sequences. With respect to this clonotype: As yet, its antigen is unknown.

V usage is TRBV6-5 and J usage is TRBJ1-1; the D gene TCRdb calls, TRBD1, cannot be checked with no DNA. Specimen: blood. The clonotype was recovered from a human donor with ulcerative colitis or Crohn's disease, or a healthy co-twin of an affected twin (not recorded which). CDR3 sequence: CASSYSPQGAGTEAFF.